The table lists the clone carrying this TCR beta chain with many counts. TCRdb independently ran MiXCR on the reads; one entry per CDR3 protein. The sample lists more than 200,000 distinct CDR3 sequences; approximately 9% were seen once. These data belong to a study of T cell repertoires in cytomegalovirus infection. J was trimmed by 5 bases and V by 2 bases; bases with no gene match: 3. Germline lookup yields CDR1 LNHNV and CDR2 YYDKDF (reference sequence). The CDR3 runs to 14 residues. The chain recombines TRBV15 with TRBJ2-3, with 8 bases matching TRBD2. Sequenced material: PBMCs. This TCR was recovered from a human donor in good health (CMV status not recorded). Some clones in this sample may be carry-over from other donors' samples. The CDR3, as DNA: TGTGCCACCAGCAGAACGGGGGGGCTAGATACGCAGTATTTT. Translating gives CATSRTGGLDTQYF.